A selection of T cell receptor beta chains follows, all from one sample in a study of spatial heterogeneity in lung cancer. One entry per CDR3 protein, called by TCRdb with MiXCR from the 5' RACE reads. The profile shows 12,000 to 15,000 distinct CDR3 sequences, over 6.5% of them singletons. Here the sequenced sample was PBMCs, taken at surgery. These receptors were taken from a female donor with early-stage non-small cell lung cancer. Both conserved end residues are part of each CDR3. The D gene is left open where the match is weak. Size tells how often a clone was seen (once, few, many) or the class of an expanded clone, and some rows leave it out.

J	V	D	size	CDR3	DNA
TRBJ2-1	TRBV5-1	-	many	CASSLAPPQEEQFF	TGCGCCAGCAGCCTAGCTCCGCCTCAGGAGGAGCAGTTCTTC
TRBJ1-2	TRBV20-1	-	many	CSTRADYGYTF	TGCAGTACCAGGGCGGACTATGGCTACACCTTC
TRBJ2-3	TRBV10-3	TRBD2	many	CAISLAGVRGTQYF	TGTGCCATCTCTTTAGCGGGAGTCCGAGGAACGCAGTATTTT
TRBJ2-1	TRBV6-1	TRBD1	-	CASIMDRGQFF	TGTGCCAGCATCATGGACAGGGGGCAGTTCTTC
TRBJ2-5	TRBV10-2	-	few	CASSEPPVETQYF	TGCGCCAGCAGTGAGCCGCCGGTAGAGACCCAGTACTTC
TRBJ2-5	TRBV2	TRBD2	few	CASSDGRLAETQYF	TGTGCCAGCAGTGATGGCCGACTAGCAGAGACCCAGTACTTC
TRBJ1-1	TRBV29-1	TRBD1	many	CSVAGGPEAFF	TGCAGCGTTGCAGGGGGGCCTGAAGCTTTCTTT
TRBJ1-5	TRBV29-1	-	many	CSVGRGAGQPQHF	TGCAGCGTTGGCAGGGGTGCGGGTCAGCCCCAGCATTTT
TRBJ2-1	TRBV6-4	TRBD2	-	CASSDSNSGRNEQFF	TGTGCCAGCAGTGACTCGAATAGCGGGAGGAATGAGCAGTTCTTC
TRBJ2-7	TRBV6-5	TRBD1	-	CASSGGTGGSYEQYF	TGTGCCAGCAGTGGCGGGACAGGGGGAAGCTACGAGCAGTACTTC
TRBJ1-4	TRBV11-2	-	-	CASLPRGGLRTNEKLFF	TGTGCCAGCTTACCCCGGGGGGGCTTACGGACTAATGAAAAACTGTTTTTT
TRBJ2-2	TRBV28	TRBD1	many	CASSSVRGGGTGSNTGELFF	TGTGCCAGCAGTTCCGTGCGGGGCGGTGGGACAGGGTCGAACACCGGGGAGCTGTTTTTT
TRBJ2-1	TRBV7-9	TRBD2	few	CASSFRGSGGARNEQFF	TGTGCCAGCAGCTTCAGAGGTAGCGGGGGGGCCCGCAATGAGCAGTTCTTC
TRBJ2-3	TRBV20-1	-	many	CSARDLGAASTDTQYF	TGCAGTGCTAGAGATCTCGGGGCAGCTAGCACAGATACGCAGTATTTT
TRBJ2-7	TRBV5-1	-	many	CASSLDRYEQYF	TGCGCCAGCAGCTTGGACAGATACGAGCAGTACTTC
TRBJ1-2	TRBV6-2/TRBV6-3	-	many	CASSLERYGYTF	TGTGCCAGCAGCCTTGAGCGCTATGGCTACACCTTC
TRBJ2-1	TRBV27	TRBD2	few	CASRTSGRYNEQFF	TGTGCCAGCCGTACTAGCGGGAGATACAATGAGCAGTTCTTC
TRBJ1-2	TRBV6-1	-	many	CASREHLLYGYTF	TGTGCCAGCAGAGAACACCTTCTCTATGGCTACACCTTC
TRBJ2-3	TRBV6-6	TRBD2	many	CASSYASGSTDTQYF	TGTGCCAGCAGTTACGCTAGCGGGAGCACAGATACGCAGTATTTT
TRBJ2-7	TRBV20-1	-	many	CSGLSGSYEQYF	TGCAGTGGTCTGTCCGGGTCCTACGAGCAGTACTTC